The 22 T cell receptor beta chains below all came from one sample that was sequenced in a study of CD8+CD57+ T cells in acquired aplastic anemia. Researchers used genomic DNA as the template to profile TCR beta VDJ and CDR3. TCRdb passed the reads through MiXCR, listing each CDR3 protein once. Found here are over 40,000 distinct CDR3 sequences, around 72% of them singletons; the top ten hold around 34%. Input material: sorted CD4+, CD8+, or CD8+CD57+ T cells (not recorded which) from PBMCs. The receptors were sampled from a human donor in good health, serving as a control.

This sequence joins TRBV10-3 and TRBJ1-4; unclear D gene. The J call is uncertain, as TRBJ2-2 better fits the DNA end. Germline V CDR1 and CDR2: ENHRY, SYGVKD. The length of the CDR3 is 12 residues. The CDR3 loop is CAISEGSGELFF. The CDR3 nucleotides read TGTGCCATCAGTGAGGGAAGTGGGGAGCTGTTTTTT.

The gene calls are TRBV20-1 and TRBJ1-1; D gene uncertain. CDR3 length: 14 residues. From germline, CDR1 is DFQATT and CDR2 SNEGSKA (reference sequence). V was trimmed by 0 bases and J by 5 bases, leaving 13 bases between them. The CDR3 DNA follows: TGCAGTGCTAGAGAGGGCGGCGTGGAGACTGAAGCTTTCTTT. It is translated as CSAREGGVETEAFF.

The gene calls are TRBV11-2 and TRBJ2-1, with 8 bases aligning to TRBD1. V shed 5 bases and J 6 bases; nucleotides not matched to a gene: 6. This CDR3 spans 14 amino acids. Germline V gene lookup returns CDR1 SGHAT and CDR2 FQNNGV. The CDR3: CASSEDREVNEQFF. The CDR3 nucleotides are TGTGCCAGCAGCGAGGACAGGGAGGTCAATGAGCAGTTCTTC.

This clonotype has at least ten counts. The gene calls are TRBV30 and TRBJ2-5, with 9 bases aligning to TRBD2. Germline V gene lookup returns CDR1 GTSNPN and CDR2 SVGIG (reference sequence). J lost 1 base, V lost 3 bases, and 3 bases had no gene match. The CDR3 has 14 amino acids. DNA for the CDR3: TGTGCCTGGAGCTTACTAGCGGGCCAAGAGACCCAGTACTTC. As protein: CAWSLLAGQETQYF.

V is TRBV19 and J is TRBJ1-2; TRBD1 agrees at 8 bases. The V gene's germline CDR1 is LNHDA and CDR2 SQIVND (reference sequence). The CDR3 is 14 residues long. Trimming at V came to 6 bases and at J to 8 bases, leaving 11 bases not matched to a gene. In nucleotides, the CDR3 is TGTGCCAGTAGCCCGGACAGGGCCAGGGGCGGCTACACCTTC. The encoded protein is CASSPDRARGGYTF.

The V call is TRBV19, the J call TRBJ2-5; D is uncertain. This CDR3 has 12 residues. Between the trimmed V and J ends, which lost 4 bases and 0 bases, there was a span of 3 bases. The germline V gene encodes CDR1 LNHDA and CDR2 SQIVND (reference sequence). The chain's CDR3 is CASSTNQETQYF. The CDR3 nucleotides are TGTGCCAGTAGTACCAACCAAGAGACCCAGTACTTC.

The chain couples TRBV25-1 to TRBJ1-1; D gene unclear. Trimming stripped 5 bases from V and 0 bases from J, with 13 bases between. This CDR3 spans 15 amino acids. In germline, CDR1 is MGHDK, CDR2 SYGVNS. CDR3 region: CASSPPGVVNTEAFF. The CDR3 DNA sequence: TGTGCCAGCAGTCCTCCCGGGGTGGTGAACACTGAAGCTTTCTTT. The variable domain in full, completed from reference TRBV25-1 and TRBJ1-1, reads EADIYQTPRYLVIGTGKKITLECSQTMGHDKMYWYQQDPGMELHLIHYSYGVNSTEKGDLSSESTVSRIRTEHFPLTLESARPSHTSQYLCASSPPGVVNTEAFFGQGTRLTVV.

The count of this clonotype is one. The chain's CDR3 is CASTQGRGYGYTF. CDR3 nucleotide sequence: TGTGCCAGCACACAGGGGAGGGGTTATGGCTACACCTTC. The chain combines TRBV19 with TRBJ1-2; TRBD1 agrees at 7 bases. The length of the CDR3 is 13 residues. CDR1 is LNHDA, CDR2 SQIVND, per germline (reference sequence). V was clipped by 9 bases and J by 5 bases; unmatched bases: 9.

This clonotype is deemed medium-sized (0.01 to 0.1%). The chain has TRBV15 and TRBJ1-1; 8 bases map to TRBD1. This CDR3 has 14 amino acids. Germline CDR1 reads LNHNV; CDR2 reads YYDKDF (reference sequence). Germline trimming cut 1 base from V and 3 bases from J; bases unmatched to any gene: 1. This CDR3 reads CATSRGQGYTEAFF. CDR3 coding DNA: TGTGCCACCAGCAGAGGACAGGGGTACACTGAAGCTTTCTTT. The full variable domain, rest sourced from reference TRBV15 and TRBJ1-1, is DAMVIQNPRYQVTQFGKPVTLSCSQTLNHNVMYWYQQKSSQAPKLLFHYYDKDFNNEADTPDNFQSRRPNTSFCFLDIRSPGLGDTAMYLCATSRGQGYTEAFFGQGTRLTVV.

The sample holds one count of this clonotype. This sequence joins TRBV6-5 and TRBJ1-1, with D maybe TRBD1 (5 bases). Looked up from germline, CDR1 is MNHEY and CDR2 is SVGAGI. The CDR3 is 14 residues long. V was clipped by 2 bases and J by 4 bases, with 11 bases between them. In DNA, the CDR3 is TGTGCCAGCAGTTACCAGGGACTCCGCACTGAAGCTTTCTTT. It is translated as CASSYQGLRTEAFF.

The J gene is TRBJ2-1, the V gene TRBV24-1, with TRBD2 identical over 8 bases. In germline, CDR1 is KGHDR, CDR2 SFDVKD. This CDR3 spans 12 amino acids. V gave up 9 bases and J gave up 7 bases; unmatched junction bases: 4. The CDR3 loop is CATEAGANEQFF. DNA of the CDR3: TGTGCCACCGAAGCGGGGGCGAATGAGCAGTTCTTC.

This chain links TRBV7-2 with TRBJ2-7; D is possibly TRBD1 (5 bases). From germline, CDR1 is SGHTA and CDR2 FQGNSA. With 2 bases removed from V and 5 bases from J, the gap between germline ends came to 13 bases. The CDR3 is made up of 14 amino acids. CDR3 in DNA: TGTGCCAGCAGCTTAACGGTGGGGCGGAACGAGCAGTACTTC. As protein: CASSLTVGRNEQYF.

The genes are TRBV7-6 and TRBJ2-1; a weak D match, TRBD2 (5 bases). There are 14 residues in the CDR3. Germline V lookup: CDR1 SGHVS, CDR2 FNYEAQ. V lost 5 bases, J lost 9 bases, and 17 bases lay in between. CDR3 DNA: TGTGCCAGCAGCCCCTTTGGGAGTGTCAGTGAGCAGTTCTTC. Translated, it gives CASSPFGSVSEQFF.

The rearrangement joins TRBV25-1 to TRBJ1-1; no clear D. V lost 4 bases and J lost 3, with 6 bases in between. Germline V gene data show CDR1 as MGHDK and CDR2 as SYGVNS. The CDR3 has 12 amino acids. The CDR3 sequence: CASSASDTEAFF. The CDR3 bases are TGTGCCAGCAGTGCATCGGACACTGAAGCTTTCTTT. The complete variable domain, with remaining parts taken from reference TRBV25-1 and TRBJ1-1, reads EADIYQTPRYLVIGTGKKITLECSQTMGHDKMYWYQQDPGMELHLIHYSYGVNSTEKGDLSSESTVSRIRTEHFPLTLESARPSHTSQYLCASSASDTEAFFGQGTRLTVV.

There are a few counts of this clonotype. The chain uses TRBV15 and TRBJ1-1, with D possibly matching TRBD1 (5 bases). Germline CDR1 reads LNHNV; CDR2 reads YYDKDF (reference sequence). The CDR3 extends over 13 amino acids. Trimming cost V 3 bases and J 10 bases, with 15 bases left between them. CDR3 in DNA: TGTGCCACCAGCAGGGAACCCTCAGGGTTAGCTTTCTTT. This encodes CATSREPSGLAFF.

The V and J genes are TRBV10-3 and TRBJ2-7; 11 bases fit TRBD1. Trimming cost V 10 bases and J 6 bases; bases outside gene matches: 14. This CDR3 has 15 amino acids. Germline V gene lookup returns CDR1 ENHRY and CDR2 SYGVKD. The CDR3 spells CASSTRDRGFLEQYF. In DNA form, the CDR3 reads TGTGCCAGCAGCACAAGGGACAGGGGGTTTCTCGAGCAGTACTTC.

The chain is built from TRBV6-1 and TRBJ2-5, with TRBD1 matching over 10 bases. The CDR3 has 14 residues. Germline values: CDR1 MNHNS, CDR2 SASEGT. Unmatched junction bases numbered 6, after V lost 6 bases and J lost 5 bases. In nucleotides, the CDR3 is TGTGCCAGCAGGCTGACAGGGGGCGCGGAGACCCAGTACTTC. This encodes CASRLTGGAETQYF.

The chain uses TRBV20-1 and TRBJ1-1; weak D call: TRBD1 (6 bases). The V and J ends lost 6 bases and 11 bases respectively, with 16 bases between them. The germline V gene has CDR1 DFQATT and CDR2 SNEGSKA (reference sequence). The CDR3 length is 11 residues. Here the CDR3 reads CSAMGGGKAFF. The DNA of the CDR3 is TGCAGTGCCATGGGGGGGGGCAAGGCTTTCTTT.

V gene TRBV7-3 combines with J gene TRBJ2-7; 7 bases match TRBD1. This CDR3 has 13 amino acids. Looked up from germline, CDR1 is SGHTA and CDR2 is FQGTGA. Trimming cost V 6 bases and J 0 bases; bases outside gene matches: 2. CDR3 bases: TGTGCCAGCAGTAGGGACAGCTCCTACGAGCAGTACTTC. Its protein is CASSRDSSYEQYF.

V gene TRBV28 combines with J gene TRBJ1-1; unclear D gene. The V gene's germline CDR1 is MDHEN and CDR2 SYDVKM. V was clipped by 6 bases and J by 0 bases, with 11 bases between them. The CDR3 loop spans 14 amino acids. The CDR3 is CASRPTGVNTEAFF. Written as DNA, the CDR3 is TGTGCCAGCAGGCCGACCGGGGTGAACACTGAAGCTTTCTTT.

This clonotype showed up many times. The rearrangement uses TRBV14 and TRBJ2-1; 10 bases match TRBD2. The J segment lost 5 bases and the V segment lost 4 bases, leaving 17 bases of the junction unmatched. CDR3 length: 19 amino acids. The germline CDR1 and CDR2 sequences are SGHDN and FVKESK. CDR3 sequence reads: CASSPISKSGTSDDNEQFF. CDR3 sequence (DNA): TGTGCCAGCAGCCCAATTAGCAAATCCGGGACTAGCGACGACAATGAGCAGTTCTTC. Together with reference TRBV14 and TRBJ2-1, the CDR3 gives the full variable domain: EAGVTQFPSHSVIEKGQTVTLRCDPISGHDNLYWYRRVMGKEIKFLLHFVKESKQDESGMPNNRFLAERTGGTYSTLKVQPAELEDSGVYFCASSPISKSGTSDDNEQFFGPGTRLTVL.

This rearrangement joins TRBV7-6 to TRBJ1-1, with TRBD1 matching 8 bases. In germline, CDR1 is SGHVS, CDR2 FNYEAQ. The CDR3 loop spans 13 amino acids. Trimming at V came to 2 bases and at J to 10 bases, leaving 6 bases not matched to a gene. The CDR3 nucleotides read TGTGCCAGCAGCTTAACGGACAGGGATATAGCTTTCTTT. Translating gives CASSLTDRDIAFF.